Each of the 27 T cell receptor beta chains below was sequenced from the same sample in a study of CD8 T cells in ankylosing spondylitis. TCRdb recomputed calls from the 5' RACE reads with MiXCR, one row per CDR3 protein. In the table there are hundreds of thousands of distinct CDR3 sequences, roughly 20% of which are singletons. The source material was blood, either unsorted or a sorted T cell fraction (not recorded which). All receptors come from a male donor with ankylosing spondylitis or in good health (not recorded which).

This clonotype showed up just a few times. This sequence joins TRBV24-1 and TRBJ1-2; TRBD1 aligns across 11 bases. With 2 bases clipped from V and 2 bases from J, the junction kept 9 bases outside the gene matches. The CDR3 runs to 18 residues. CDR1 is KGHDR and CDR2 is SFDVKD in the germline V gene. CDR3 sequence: CATSDSRTGGFLNYGYTF. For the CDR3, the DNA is TGTGCCACCAGTGATTCAAGGACAGGGGGCTTTCTAAACTATGGCTACACCTTC.

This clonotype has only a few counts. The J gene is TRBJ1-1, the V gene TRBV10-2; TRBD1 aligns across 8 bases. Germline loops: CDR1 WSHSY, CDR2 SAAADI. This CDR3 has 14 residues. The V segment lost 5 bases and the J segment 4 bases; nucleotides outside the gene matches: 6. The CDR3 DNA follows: TGCGCCAGCAGTTCTCAGGGGGCAGGCACTGAAGCTTTCTTT. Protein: CASSSQGAGTEAFF.

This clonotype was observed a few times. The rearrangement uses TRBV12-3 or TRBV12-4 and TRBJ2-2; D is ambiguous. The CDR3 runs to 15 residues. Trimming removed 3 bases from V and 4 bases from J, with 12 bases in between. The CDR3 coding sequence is TGTGCCAGCAGTTTCCGTGCCTCTGGCACCGGGGAGCTGTTTTTT. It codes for CASSFRASGTGELFF.

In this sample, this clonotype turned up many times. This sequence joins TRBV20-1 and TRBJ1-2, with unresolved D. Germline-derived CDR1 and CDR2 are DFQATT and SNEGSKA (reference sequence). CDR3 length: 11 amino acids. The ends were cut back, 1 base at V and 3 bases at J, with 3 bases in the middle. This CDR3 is CSARGDYGYTF. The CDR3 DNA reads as TGCAGTGCTAGAGGGGACTATGGCTACACCTTC.

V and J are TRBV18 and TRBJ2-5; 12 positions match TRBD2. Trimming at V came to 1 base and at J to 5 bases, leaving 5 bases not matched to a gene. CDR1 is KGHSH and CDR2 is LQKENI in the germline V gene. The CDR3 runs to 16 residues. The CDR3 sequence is CASSPRTSGVEETQYF. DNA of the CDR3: TGTGCCAGCTCACCACGGACTAGCGGGGTAGAGGAGACCCAGTACTTC.

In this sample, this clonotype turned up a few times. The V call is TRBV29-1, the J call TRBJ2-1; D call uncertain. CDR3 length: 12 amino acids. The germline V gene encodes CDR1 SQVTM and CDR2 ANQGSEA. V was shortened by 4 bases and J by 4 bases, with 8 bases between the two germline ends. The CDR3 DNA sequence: TGCAGCGTTGGTGAGACATACAATGAGCAGTTCTTC. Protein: CSVGETYNEQFF.

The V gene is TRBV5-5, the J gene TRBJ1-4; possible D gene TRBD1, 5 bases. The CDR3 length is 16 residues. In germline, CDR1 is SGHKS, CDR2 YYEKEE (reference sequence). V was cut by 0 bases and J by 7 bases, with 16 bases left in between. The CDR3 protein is CASSLAPPGPGEKLFF. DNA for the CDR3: TGTGCCAGCAGCTTGGCCCCCCCGGGGCCGGGTGAAAAACTGTTTTTT.

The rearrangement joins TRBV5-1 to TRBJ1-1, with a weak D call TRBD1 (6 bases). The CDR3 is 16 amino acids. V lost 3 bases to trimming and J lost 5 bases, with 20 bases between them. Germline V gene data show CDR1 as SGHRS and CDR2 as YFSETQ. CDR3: CASSSARGGQRTEAFF. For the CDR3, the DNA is TGCGCCAGCAGCTCGGCACGGGGGGGCCAGAGAACTGAAGCTTTCTTT.

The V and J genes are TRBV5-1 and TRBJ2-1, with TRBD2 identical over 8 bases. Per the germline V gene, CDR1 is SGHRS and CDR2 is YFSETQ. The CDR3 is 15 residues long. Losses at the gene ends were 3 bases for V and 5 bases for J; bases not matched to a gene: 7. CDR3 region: CASSSARGANNEQFF. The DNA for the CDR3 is TGCGCCAGCAGCTCGGCGCGGGGGGCAAACAATGAGCAGTTCTTC.

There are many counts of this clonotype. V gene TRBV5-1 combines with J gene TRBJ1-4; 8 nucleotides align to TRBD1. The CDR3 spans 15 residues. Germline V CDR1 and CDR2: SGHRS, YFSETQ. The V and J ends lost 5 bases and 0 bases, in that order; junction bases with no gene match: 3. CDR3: CASRTTGATNEKLFF. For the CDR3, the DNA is TGCGCCAGCAGGACGACAGGGGCAACTAATGAAAAACTGTTTTTT.

The CDR3 nucleotides read TGTGCCAGCAGTTCACCGGGACTAAACAATGAGCAGTTCTTC. Protein sequence: CASSSPGLNNEQFF. The genes are TRBV7-3 and TRBJ2-1; 7 bases are shared with TRBD2. Germline V gene lookup returns CDR1 SGHTA and CDR2 FQGTGA. Unmatched junction bases numbered 7, after V lost 6 bases and J lost 5 bases. The CDR3 consists of 14 residues.

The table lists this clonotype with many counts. CDR3 DNA sequence: TGTGCCACCAGTGATTTTCAGGGCAATCAGCCCCAGCATTTT. Translated: CATSDFQGNQPQHF. The rearrangement uses TRBV24-1 and TRBJ1-5; D ambiguous. The V end was cut by 1 base, the J end by 2 bases, with 5 bases between. CDR3 length equals 14 residues. Germline loops: CDR1 KGHDR, CDR2 SFDVKD.

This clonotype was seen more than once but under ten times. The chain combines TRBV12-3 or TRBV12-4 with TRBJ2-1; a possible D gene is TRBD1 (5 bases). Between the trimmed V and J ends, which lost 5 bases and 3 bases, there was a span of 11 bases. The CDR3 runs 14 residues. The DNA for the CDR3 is TGTGCCAGCAGTGAAATAGGGGTCTACAATGAGCAGTTCTTC. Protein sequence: CASSEIGVYNEQFF.

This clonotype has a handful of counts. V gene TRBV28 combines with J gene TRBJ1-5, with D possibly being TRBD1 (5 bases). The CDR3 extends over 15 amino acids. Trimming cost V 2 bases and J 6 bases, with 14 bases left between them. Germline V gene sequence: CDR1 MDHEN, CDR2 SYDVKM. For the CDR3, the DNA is TGTGCCAGCAGTTTAGGCAGGCCAAGGGGTCAGCCCCAGCATTTT. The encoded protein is CASSLGRPRGQPQHF.

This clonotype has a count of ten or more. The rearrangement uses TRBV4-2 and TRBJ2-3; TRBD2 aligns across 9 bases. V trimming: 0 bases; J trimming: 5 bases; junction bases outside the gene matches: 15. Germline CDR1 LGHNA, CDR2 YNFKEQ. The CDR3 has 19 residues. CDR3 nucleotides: TGTGCCAGCAGCCAAGATCGGCTAGCGGGATCCGGGGATAAAGATACGCAGTATTTT. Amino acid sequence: CASSQDRLAGSGDKDTQYF.

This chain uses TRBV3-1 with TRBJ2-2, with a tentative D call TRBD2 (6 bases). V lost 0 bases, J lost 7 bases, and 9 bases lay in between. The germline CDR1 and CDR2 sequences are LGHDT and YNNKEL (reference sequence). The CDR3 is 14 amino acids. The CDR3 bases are TGTGCCAGCAGCCAAGAAGTGGGGGGCGGGGAGCTGTTTTTT. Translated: CASSQEVGGGELFF.

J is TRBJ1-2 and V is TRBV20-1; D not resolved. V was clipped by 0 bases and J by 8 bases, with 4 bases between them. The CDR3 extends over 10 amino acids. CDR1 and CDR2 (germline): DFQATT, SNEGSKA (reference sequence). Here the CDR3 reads CSARDLGYTF. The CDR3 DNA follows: TGCAGTGCTAGAGATCTGGGCTACACCTTC.

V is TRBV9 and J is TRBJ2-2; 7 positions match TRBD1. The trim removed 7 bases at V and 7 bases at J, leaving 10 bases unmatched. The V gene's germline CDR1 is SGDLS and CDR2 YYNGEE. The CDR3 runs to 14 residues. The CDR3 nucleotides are TGTGCCAGCGGAAGACAGGGAGCTATCGGGGAGCTGTTTTTT. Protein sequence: CASGRQGAIGELFF. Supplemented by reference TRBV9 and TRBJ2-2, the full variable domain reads DSGVTQTPKHLITATGQRVTLRCSPRSGDLSVYWYQQSLDQGLQFLIQYYNGEERAKGNILERFSAQQFPDLHSELNLSSLELGDSALYFCASGRQGAIGELFFGEGSRLTVL.

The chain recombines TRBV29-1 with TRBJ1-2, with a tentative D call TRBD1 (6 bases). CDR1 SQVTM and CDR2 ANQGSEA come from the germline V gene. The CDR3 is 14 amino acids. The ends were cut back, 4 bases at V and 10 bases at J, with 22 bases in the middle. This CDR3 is CSVGGTGIGDDYTF. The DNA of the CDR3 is TGCAGCGTTGGGGGCACAGGGATAGGGGATGACTACACCTTC.

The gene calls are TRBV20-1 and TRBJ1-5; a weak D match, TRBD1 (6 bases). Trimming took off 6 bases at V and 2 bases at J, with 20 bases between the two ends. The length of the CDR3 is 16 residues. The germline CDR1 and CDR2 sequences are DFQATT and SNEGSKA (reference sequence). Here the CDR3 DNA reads TGCAGTGCCCCCGAGGCGGGGACAAGCGGCAATCAGCCCCAGCATTTT. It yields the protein CSAPEAGTSGNQPQHF.

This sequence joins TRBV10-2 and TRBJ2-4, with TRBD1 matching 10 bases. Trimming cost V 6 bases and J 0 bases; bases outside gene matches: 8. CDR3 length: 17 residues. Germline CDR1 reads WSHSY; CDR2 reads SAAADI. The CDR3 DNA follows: TGCGCCAGCAGATCGGACAGGGGGACTCTAGCCAAAAACATTCAGTACTTC. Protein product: CASRSDRGTLAKNIQYF.

CDR3: CASSRDSVTPLHF. In DNA form, the CDR3 reads TGTGCCAGCAGTCGGGACAGCGTTACACCCCTCCACTTT. The rearrangement joins TRBV6-6 to TRBJ1-6, with 7 bases that match TRBD1. Germline V gene lookup returns CDR1 MNHNY and CDR2 SVGAGI (reference sequence). CDR3 length: 13 amino acids. Trimming at V came to 5 bases and at J to 11 bases, leaving 6 bases not matched to a gene.

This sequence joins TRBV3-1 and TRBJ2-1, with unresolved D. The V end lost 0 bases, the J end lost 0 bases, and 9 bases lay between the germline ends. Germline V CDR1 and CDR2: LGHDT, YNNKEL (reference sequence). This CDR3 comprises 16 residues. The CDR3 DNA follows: TGTGCCAGCAGCCAAGATGAGGACCGCTCCTACAATGAGCAGTTCTTC. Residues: CASSQDEDRSYNEQFF.

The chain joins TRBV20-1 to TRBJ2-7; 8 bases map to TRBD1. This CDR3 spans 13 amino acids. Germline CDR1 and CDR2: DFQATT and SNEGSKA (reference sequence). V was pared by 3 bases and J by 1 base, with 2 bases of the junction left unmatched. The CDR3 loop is CSARDRVSYEQYV. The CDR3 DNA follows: TGCAGTGCTAGGGACAGGGTTTCCTACGAGCAGTACGTC.

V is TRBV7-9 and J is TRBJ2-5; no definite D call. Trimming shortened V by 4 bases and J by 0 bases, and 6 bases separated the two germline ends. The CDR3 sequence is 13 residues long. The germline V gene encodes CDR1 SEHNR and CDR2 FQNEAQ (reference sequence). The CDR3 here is CASSSRNQETQYF. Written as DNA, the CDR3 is TGTGCCAGCAGCTCGCGGAACCAAGAGACCCAGTACTTC.

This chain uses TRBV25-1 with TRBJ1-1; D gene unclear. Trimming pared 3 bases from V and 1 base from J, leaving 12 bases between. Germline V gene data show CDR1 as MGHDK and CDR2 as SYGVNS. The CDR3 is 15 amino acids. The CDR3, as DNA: TGTGCCAGCAGTGAGCAGGCCCGGACGAACACTGAAGCTTTCTTT. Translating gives CASSEQARTNTEAFF.

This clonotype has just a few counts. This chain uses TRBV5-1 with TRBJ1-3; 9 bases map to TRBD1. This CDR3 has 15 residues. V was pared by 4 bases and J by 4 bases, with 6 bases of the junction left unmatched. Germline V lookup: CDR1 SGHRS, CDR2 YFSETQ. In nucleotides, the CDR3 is TGCGCCAGCAGCAAAGGACAGGGGCAAGGAAACACCATATATTTT. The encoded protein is CASSKGQGQGNTIYF.